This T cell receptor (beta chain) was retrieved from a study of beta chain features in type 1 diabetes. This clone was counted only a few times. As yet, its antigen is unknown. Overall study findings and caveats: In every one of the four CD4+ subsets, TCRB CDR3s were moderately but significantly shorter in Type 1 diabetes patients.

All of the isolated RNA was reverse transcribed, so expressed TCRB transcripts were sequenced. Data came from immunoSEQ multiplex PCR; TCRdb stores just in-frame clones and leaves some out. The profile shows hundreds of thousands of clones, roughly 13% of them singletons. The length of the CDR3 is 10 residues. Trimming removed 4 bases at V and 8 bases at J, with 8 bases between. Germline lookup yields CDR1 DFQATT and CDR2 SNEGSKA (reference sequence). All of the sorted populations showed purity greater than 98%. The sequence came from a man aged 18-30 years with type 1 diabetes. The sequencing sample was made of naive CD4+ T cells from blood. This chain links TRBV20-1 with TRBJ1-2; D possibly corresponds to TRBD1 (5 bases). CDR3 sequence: CSAIGGGYTF. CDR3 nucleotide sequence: TGCAGTGCTATTGGGGGAGGCTACACCTTC.